This TCR beta chain was obtained from a study of cytomegalovirus exposure and HLA in healthy donors. Looking at the study overall: The approximately 110 validation repertoires and the 650 to 850 first-cohort repertoires shared a platform, a later analysis reported.

Germline CDR1 and CDR2: SGHTA and FQGNSA. The CDR3 totals 15 residues. V shed 1 base and J shed 5 bases, with 14 bases lying between them. The validation cohort, a group of over a hundred subjects, included the donors and was separate from the roughly 670-subject first cohort. This clone was found a few times. Its antigen is undetermined. Clones were read by immunoSEQ multiplex PCR, and TCRdb kept only the in-frame ones, dropping some. The sample shows 130,000 to 150,000 clones, 84% of them seen only once. General observations from the study: Most TCR sequences proved rare, with some public TCRs found in many donors.

Sequenced material: PBMCs. The chain joins TRBV7-2 to TRBJ1-2; D is ambiguous. The receptor comes from a woman aged 25 to 39 in good health and CMV-seronegative. The CDR3: CASSLDDGDLYGYTF. The CDR3 DNA is TGTGCCAGCAGCTTAGATGATGGAGATTTATATGGCTACACCTTC.